This TCR beta chain comes out of a study of blood T cell repertoires in COVID-19. At the level of the study: Both acute and convalescent COVID-19 samples were obtained from the United States, Italy and Spain.

Generated by immunoSEQ multiplex PCR, the TCRdb table keeps only in-frame clones and is missing some. The table has around 260,000 clones, around nine tenths seen once. CDR3 size: 16 residues. V dropped 3 bases and J dropped 0 bases, with 11 bases sitting between them. Per the germline V gene, CDR1 is LNHDA and CDR2 is SQIVND (reference sequence). The clonotype originates from a man aged 35 to 55 who had recovered from COVID-19. The sample comprised peripheral blood. The genes are TRBV19 and TRBJ2-2, with TRBD1 as a possible D gene (5 bases). The DNA for the CDR3 is TGTGCCAGTAGTATTGTCAGGGTGACGAACACCGGGGAGCTGTTTTTT. Translating it yields CASSIVRVTNTGELFF. Based on the CDR3 plus reference TRBV19 and TRBJ2-2, the full variable domain is DGGITQSPKYLFRKEGQNVTLSCEQNLNHDAMYWYRQDPGQGLRLIYYSQIVNDFQKGDIAEGYSVSREKKESFPLTVTSAQKNPTAFYLCASSIVRVTNTGELFFGEGSRLTVL.